This T cell receptor beta chain derives from a study of blood T cell repertoires in COVID-19. Overall study context: Both acute and convalescent COVID-19 samples were obtained from the United States, Italy and Spain. In each case, the material was cDNA or gDNA derived from T cells, B-cell-depleted T cells, or PBMCs.

Authors' analysis steps: The assay estimated nucleated cells by amplifying reference gene primers. Sequencing was performed with immunoSEQ multiplex PCR; in TCRdb, only in-frame clones are kept and a portion is missing. V and J calls and clone size follow that table, whereas D and trimming were derived from the DNA. There are 150,000 to 180,000 clones in the sample; over 70% occur only once, and over 0.5% lies in the top ten. The CDR3 length is 15 residues. Per the germline V gene, CDR1 is SGDLS and CDR2 is YYNGEE. V gave up 2 bases and J gave up 5 bases; unmatched junction bases: 7. The sample was peripheral blood. The V call is TRBV9, the J call TRBJ2-5; 9 nucleotides line up with TRBD1. The sequence came from a man aged 55 to 70 with acute or convalescent COVID-19. CDR3 amino acids: CASSVQGQGLETQYF. CDR3 in DNA: TGTGCCAGCAGCGTCCAGGGACAGGGTCTGGAGACCCAGTACTTC.